These T cell receptor beta chains were read from a single sample in a study of blood T cell repertoires in COVID-19. The method was immunoSEQ multiplex PCR; TCRdb's version includes in-frame clones alone and lacks a portion of them. The sample lists around 25,000 clones; about nine tenths were seen once. Specimen: peripheral blood. These receptors were obtained from a woman in her 70s with active COVID-19. Each CDR3 is given with its conserved first and last residue. D genes are given only for firm matches.

d_gene | v_gene | CDR3aa
NA | TRBV4-1 | CASSQAGVGNEKLFF
TRBD2 | TRBV9 | CASSVGASGGQYQETQYF
NA | TRBV19 | CATIGGFSDTQYF
TRBD1 | TRBV9 | CASSPRQGGLISYEQYF
TRBD1 | TRBV4-2 | CASSQETGLVYGYTF
TRBD1 | TRBV6-6 | CASSYSDRGKAFF
NA | TRBV1 | CTSSQVTSGGAGELFF
TRBD2 | TRBV2 | CASTVRGTSGTLF
NA | TRBV9 | CASSVAGEATNTGELFF
NA | TRBV19 | CASSITGSIDGYTF
TRBD1 | TRBV16 | CASSQSAAGTGNGYTF
TRBD2 | TRBV19 | CASTPAGVSSYNEQFF
TRBD1 | TRBV27 | CASSLADRDEKLFF
NA | TRBV7-3 | CASSPNGGNTGELFF
TRBD1 | TRBV18 | CASSVGTGGHNEQFF
TRBD1 | TRBV19 | CASSVQGKAYEQYF
NA | TRBV5-6 | CASSLGAGYEQYF
TRBD1 | TRBV18 | CASSPGTGLKSEQFF
TRBD2 | TRBV3-1/TRBV3-2 | CASSQLSGGAGQYF
NA | TRBV7-8 | CASNSLIVGYNEQFF
TRBD1 | TRBV5-1 | CASSLAGGAYEQYF
NA | TRBV15 | CATSTGYNNQPQHF
NA | TRBV5-1 | CASSLDVRQETQYF
TRBD2 | TRBV7-3 | CASSFGPGRGETQYF
NA | TRBV5-4 | CASSFAREGVNYGYTF
TRBD1 | TRBV27 | CASSRGQGAGEETQYF
NA | TRBV7-9 | CASSLGEAQPQHF
TRBD1 | TRBV25-1 | CASSEQGAYGYTF
NA | TRBV18 | CASSPPGESSYNSPLHF
NA | TRBV7-2 | CASSFWRAHTDTQYF
TRBD1 | TRBV28 | CASDEQGGVDGYTF
TRBD2 | TRBV2 | CASRDRLARLLAEQFF
NA | TRBV25-1 | CASSEGVGQPQHF
NA | TRBV28 | CASSSSAGFFGYTF
NA | TRBV7-3 | CASSLNAGPNTGELFF
NA | TRBV6-5 | CATDAGIAQNIQYF
NA | TRBV3-1/TRBV3-2 | CASSQVGSGYYEQYF
NA | TRBV9 | CASSVDGGSSGANVLTF
NA | TRBV6-2/TRBV6-3 | CASSYKRGVPGVYEQYF
TRBD1 | TRBV7-2 | CASSAWTGAYKETQYF
NA | TRBV15 | CATSPANRERNEQFF
TRBD2 | TRBV7-9 | CASSPGLAGGPGETQYF
NA | TRBV7-3 | CASSRYTGELFF
NA | TRBV7-5 | CVVKPGHPKGDIQYF
NA | TRBV9 | CASSVEQQNYGYTF
TRBD2 | TRBV6-6 | CATEGLAGFYEQYF
TRBD1 | TRBV6-5 | CASSLDRVGEQFF
NA | TRBV5-4 | CASSFERAESPLHF